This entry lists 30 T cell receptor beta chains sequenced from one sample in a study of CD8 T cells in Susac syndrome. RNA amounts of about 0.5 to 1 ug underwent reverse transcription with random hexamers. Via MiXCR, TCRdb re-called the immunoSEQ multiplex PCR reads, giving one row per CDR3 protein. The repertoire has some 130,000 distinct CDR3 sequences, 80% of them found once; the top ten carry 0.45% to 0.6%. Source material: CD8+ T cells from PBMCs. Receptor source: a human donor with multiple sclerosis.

This chain's CDR3 is CASSLTASGRDEQFF. The DNA of the CDR3 is TGTGCCAGCAGCTTAACGGCTAGCGGGAGAGATGAGCAGTTCTTC. The J gene is TRBJ2-1, the V gene TRBV7-8; TRBD2 agrees at 10 bases. With 2 bases clipped from V and 8 bases from J, the junction kept 6 bases outside the gene matches. Germline values: CDR1 SGHVS, CDR2 FQNEAQ. The CDR3 runs 15 residues.

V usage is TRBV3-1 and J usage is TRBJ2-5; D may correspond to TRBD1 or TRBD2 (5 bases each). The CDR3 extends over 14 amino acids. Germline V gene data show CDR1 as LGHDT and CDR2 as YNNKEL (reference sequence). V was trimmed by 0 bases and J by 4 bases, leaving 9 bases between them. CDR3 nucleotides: TGTGCCAGCAGCCAAGACTGGGGGTTAGAGACCCAGTACTTC. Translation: CASSQDWGLETQYF.

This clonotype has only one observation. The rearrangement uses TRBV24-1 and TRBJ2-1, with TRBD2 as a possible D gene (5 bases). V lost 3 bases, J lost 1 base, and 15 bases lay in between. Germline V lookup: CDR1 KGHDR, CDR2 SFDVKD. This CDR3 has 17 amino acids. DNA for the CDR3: TGTGCCACCAGTGATGCCGGGATCGGGATGTCCTACAATGAGCAGTTCTTC. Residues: CATSDAGIGMSYNEQFF.

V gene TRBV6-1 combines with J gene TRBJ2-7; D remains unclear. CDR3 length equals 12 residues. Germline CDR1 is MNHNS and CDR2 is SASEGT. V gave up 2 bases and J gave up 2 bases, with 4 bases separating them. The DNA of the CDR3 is TGTGCCAGCAGTGAAATCACCTACGAGCAGTACTTC. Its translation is CASSEITYEQYF.

As DNA, the CDR3 is TGTGCCTGGAGTTCAGGGGGGAATGATGGCTACACCTTC. This codes for CAWSSGGNDGYTF. The genes are TRBV30 and TRBJ1-2, with 7 bases identical to TRBD1. Trimming removed 2 bases from V and 6 bases from J; junction bases left unmatched: 6. Per germline, CDR1 GTSNPN and CDR2 SVGIG (reference sequence). CDR3 length: 13 residues. Variable domain in full (rest from reference TRBV30 and TRBJ1-2): SQTIHQWPATLVQPVGSPLSLECTVEGTSNPNLYWYRQAAGRGLQLLFYSVGIGQISSEVPQNLSASRPQDRQFILSSKKLLLSDSGFYLCAWSSGGNDGYTFGSGTRLTVV.

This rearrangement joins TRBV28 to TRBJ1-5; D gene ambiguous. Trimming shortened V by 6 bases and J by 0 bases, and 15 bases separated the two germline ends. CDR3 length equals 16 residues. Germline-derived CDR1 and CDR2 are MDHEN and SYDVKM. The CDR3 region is CASSPPGGYSNQPQHF. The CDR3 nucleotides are TGTGCCAGCAGCCCTCCGGGTGGTTATAGCAATCAGCCCCAGCATTTT.

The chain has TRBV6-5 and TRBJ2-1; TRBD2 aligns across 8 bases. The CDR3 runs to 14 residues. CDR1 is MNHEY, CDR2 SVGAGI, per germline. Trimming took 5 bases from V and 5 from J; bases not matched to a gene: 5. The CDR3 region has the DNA TGTGCCAGCAGTATCGGGAGGGGAAACAATGAGCAGTTCTTC. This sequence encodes CASSIGRGNNEQFF.

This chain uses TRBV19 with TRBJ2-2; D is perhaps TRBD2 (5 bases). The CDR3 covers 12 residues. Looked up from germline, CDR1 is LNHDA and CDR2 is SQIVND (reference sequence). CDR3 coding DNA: TGTGGAATCAGGTCGGGGTCCGGGGAGCTGTTTTTT. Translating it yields CGIRSGSGELFF.

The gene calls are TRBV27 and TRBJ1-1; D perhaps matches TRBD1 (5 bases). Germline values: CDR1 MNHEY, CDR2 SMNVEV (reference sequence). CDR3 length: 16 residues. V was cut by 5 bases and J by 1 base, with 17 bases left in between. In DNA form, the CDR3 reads TGTGCCAGCAGTCTTGGTCCAGGGTCAGGGAACACTGAAGCTTTCTTT. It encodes CASSLGPGSGNTEAFF.

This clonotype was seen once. Written as DNA, the CDR3 is TGTGCCAGTAGTTATGGTGGCAGGGGATACAATGAGCAGTTCTTC. Translating it yields CASSYGGRGYNEQFF. The chain carries TRBV19 and TRBJ2-1; D might be TRBD1 (6 bases). CDR1 and CDR2 from the germline V gene are LNHDA and SQIVND (reference sequence). Trimming left V 5 bases short and J 4 bases short, with 15 bases between. This CDR3 contains 15 residues.

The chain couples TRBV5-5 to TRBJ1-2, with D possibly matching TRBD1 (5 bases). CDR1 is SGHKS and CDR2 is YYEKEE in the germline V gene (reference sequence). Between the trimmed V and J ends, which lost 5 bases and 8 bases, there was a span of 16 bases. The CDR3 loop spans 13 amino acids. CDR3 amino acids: CASRDIKGLGYTF. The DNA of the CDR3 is TGTGCCAGCAGGGACATCAAGGGGCTGGGCTACACCTTC.

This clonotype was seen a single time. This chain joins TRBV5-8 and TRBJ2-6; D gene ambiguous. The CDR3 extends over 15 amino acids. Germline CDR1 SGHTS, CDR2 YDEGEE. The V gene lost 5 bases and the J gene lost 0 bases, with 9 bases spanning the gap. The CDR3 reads CASRVRSSGANVLTF. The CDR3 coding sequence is TGTGCCAGCAGAGTAAGATCCTCTGGGGCCAACGTCCTGACTTTC.

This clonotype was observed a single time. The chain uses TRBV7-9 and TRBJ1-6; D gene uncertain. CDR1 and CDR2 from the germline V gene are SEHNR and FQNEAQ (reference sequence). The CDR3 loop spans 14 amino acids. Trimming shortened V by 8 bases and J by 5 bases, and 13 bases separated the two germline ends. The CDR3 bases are TGTGCCAGCGTTGGGATCGGGCATAATTCACCCCTCCACTTT. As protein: CASVGIGHNSPLHF.

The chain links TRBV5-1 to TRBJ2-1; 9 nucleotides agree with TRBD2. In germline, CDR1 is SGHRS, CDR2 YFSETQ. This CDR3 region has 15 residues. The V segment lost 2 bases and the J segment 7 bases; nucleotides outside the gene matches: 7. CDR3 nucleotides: TGCGCCAGCAGCTTACAGCGGGAGGTGATTAATGAGCAGTTCTTC. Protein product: CASSLQREVINEQFF.

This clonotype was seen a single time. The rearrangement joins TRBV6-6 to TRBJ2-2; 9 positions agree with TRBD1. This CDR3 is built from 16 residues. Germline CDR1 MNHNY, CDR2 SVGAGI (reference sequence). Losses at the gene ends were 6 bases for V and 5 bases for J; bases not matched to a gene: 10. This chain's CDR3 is CASRNRQGEGTGELFF. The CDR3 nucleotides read TGTGCCAGCAGGAATAGACAGGGGGAGGGGACCGGGGAGCTGTTTTTT.

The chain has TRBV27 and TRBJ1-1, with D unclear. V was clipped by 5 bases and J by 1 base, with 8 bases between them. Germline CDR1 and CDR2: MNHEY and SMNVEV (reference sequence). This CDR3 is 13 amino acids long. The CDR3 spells CASSRIANTEAFF. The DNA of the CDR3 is TGTGCCAGCAGTCGCATTGCGAACACTGAAGCTTTCTTT.

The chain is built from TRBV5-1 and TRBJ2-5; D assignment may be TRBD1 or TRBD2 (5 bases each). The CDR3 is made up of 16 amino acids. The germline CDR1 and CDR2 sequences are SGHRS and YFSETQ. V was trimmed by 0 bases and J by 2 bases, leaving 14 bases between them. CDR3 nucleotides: TGCGCCAGCAGCTTGGGGACACGAGGGATGCAAGAGACCCAGTACTTC. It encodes CASSLGTRGMQETQYF.

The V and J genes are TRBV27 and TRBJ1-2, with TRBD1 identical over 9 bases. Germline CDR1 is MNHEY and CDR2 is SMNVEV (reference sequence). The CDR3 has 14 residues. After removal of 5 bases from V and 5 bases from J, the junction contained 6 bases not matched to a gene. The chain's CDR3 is CASSLTGGPYGYTF. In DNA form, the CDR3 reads TGTGCCAGCAGTCTCACAGGGGGCCCATATGGCTACACCTTC.

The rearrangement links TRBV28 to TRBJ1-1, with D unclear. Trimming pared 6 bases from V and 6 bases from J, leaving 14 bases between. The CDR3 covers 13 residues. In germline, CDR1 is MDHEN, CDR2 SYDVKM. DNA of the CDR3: TGTGCCAGCAGAGACATTATGGGCCCTGAAGCTTTCTTT. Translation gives CASRDIMGPEAFF. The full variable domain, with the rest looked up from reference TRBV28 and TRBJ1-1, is DVKVTQSSRYLVKRTGEKVFLECVQDMDHENMFWYRQDPGLGLRLIYFSYDVKMKEKGDIPEGYSVSREKKERFSLILESASTNQTSMYLCASRDIMGPEAFFGQGTRLTVV.

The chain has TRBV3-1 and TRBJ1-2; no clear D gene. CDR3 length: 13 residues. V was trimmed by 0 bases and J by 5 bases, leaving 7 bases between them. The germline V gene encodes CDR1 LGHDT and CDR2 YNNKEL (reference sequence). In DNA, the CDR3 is TGTGCCAGCAGCCAAGATCCCTTGTATGGCTACACCTTC. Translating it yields CASSQDPLYGYTF.

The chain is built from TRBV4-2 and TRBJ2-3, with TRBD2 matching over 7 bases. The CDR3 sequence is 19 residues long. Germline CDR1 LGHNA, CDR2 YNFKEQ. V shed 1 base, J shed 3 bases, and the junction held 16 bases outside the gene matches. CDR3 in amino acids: CASSQVLKEAGPWTDTQYF. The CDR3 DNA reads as TGTGCCAGCAGCCAAGTTCTTAAGGAAGCGGGACCCTGGACAGATACGCAGTATTTT.

CDR3: CASSLWTGEETQYF. CDR3 coding DNA: TGTGCCAGCAGCTTATGGACAGGGGAAGAGACCCAGTACTTC. The V call is TRBV11-2, the J call TRBJ2-5; 9 nucleotides line up with TRBD1. V shed 2 bases, J shed 3 bases, and the junction held 1 base outside the gene matches. Germline V CDR1 and CDR2: SGHAT, FQNNGV. CDR3 length equals 14 residues.

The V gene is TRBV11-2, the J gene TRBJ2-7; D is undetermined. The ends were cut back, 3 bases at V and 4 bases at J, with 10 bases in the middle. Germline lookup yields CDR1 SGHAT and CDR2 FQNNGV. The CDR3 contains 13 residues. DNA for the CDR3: TGTGCCAGCAGCTTCGTCAACGAGTACGAGCAGTACTTC. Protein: CASSFVNEYEQYF.

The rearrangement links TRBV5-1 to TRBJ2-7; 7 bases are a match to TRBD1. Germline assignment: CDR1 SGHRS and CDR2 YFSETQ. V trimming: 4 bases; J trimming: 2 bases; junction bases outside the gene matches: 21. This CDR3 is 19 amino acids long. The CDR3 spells CASSLGIGTGAIQTYEQYF. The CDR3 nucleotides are TGCGCCAGCAGCCTAGGTATTGGAACAGGGGCCATACAGACCTACGAGCAGTACTTC. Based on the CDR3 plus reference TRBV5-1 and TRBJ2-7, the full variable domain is KAGVTQTPRYLIKTRGQQVTLSCSPISGHRSVSWYQQTPGQGLQFLFEYFSETQRNKGNFPGRFSGRQFSNSRSEMNVSTLELGDSALYLCASSLGIGTGAIQTYEQYFGPGTRLTVT.

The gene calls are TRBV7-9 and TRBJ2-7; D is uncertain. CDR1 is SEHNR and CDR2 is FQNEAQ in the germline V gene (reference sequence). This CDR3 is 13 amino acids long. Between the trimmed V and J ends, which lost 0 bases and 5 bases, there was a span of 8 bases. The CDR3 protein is CASSLALSDEQYV. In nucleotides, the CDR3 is TGTGCCAGCAGCTTAGCGCTCTCGGACGAGCAGTACGTC.

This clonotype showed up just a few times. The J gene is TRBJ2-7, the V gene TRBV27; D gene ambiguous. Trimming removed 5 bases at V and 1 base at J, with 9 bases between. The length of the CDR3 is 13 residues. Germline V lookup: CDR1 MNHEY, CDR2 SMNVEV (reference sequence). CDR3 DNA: TGTGCCAGCAGTACCGGGCCTTCCTACGAGCAGTACTTC. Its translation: CASSTGPSYEQYF.

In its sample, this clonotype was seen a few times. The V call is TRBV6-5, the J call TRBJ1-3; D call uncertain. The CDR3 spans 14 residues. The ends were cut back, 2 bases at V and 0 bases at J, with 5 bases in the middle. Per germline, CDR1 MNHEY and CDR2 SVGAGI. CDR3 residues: CASSYPGSGNTIYF. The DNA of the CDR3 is TGTGCCAGCAGTTACCCCGGCTCTGGAAACACCATATATTTT.

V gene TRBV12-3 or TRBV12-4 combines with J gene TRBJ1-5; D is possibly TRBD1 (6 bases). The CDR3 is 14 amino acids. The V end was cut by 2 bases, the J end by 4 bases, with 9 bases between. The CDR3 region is CASSLRQGNQPQHF. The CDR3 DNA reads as TGTGCCAGCAGTTTAAGGCAGGGGAATCAGCCCCAGCATTTT.

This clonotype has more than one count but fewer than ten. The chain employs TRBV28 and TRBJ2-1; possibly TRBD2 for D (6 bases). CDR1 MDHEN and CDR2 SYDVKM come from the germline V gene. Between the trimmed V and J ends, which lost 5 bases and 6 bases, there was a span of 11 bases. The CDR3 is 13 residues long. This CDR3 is CASSPRTTNEQFF. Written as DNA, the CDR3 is TGTGCCAGCAGTCCCAGGACTACCAATGAGCAGTTCTTC.

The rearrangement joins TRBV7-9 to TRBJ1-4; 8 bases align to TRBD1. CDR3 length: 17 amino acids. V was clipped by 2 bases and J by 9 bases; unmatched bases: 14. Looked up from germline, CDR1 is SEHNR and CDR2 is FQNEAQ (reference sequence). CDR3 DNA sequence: TGTGCCAGCAGCTTATATGGACTCTTACAGGGGGATAAAAAACTGTTTTTT. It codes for CASSLYGLLQGDKKLFF.